This entry features one T cell receptor (beta chain) sequence. The antigen is undetermined. The data belong to a study of cytomegalovirus exposure and HLA in healthy donors. General observations from the study: What TCR beta sequences reportedly achieved was accurate prediction of HLA-A and HLA-B alleles in most subjects. In an earlier analysis, in 587 donors, most V segments appeared productive either ~90% or ~30% of the time. The authors listed roughly 150 TCR beta chains as cytomegalovirus-associated.

The V gene lost 7 bases and the J gene lost 0 bases, with 9 bases spanning the gap. Germline assignment: CDR1 WSHSY and CDR2 SAAADI. This CDR3 is built from 13 residues. It was with 60 Vbeta and 13 Jbeta primers that the PCR ran. In the study's own analysis: Unique TCR beta chains numbered roughly 83 million in a later analysis, with roughly 9.9 million shared. Sequencing was performed with immunoSEQ multiplex PCR; in TCRdb, only in-frame clones are kept and a portion is missing. The D gene and trimming were derived from the DNA, and the V and J assignments and clone size from that table. The data contain over 120,000 clones, approximately 78% of them singletons.

The receptor comes from a female donor in good health and CMV-seronegative. The sample consisted of PBMCs. The rearrangement links TRBV10-2 to TRBJ1-2; D not certain. In nucleotides, the CDR3 is TGCGCCAGCACTGATATAGCTAACTATGGCTACACCTTC. Amino acids: CASTDIANYGYTF.